The 28 T cell receptor beta chains below all came from one sample that was sequenced in a study of long-term antiretroviral therapy in people with HIV. Survey-level resolution applied to immunoSEQ assay v3.0. Repertoires were generated with immunoSEQ multiplex PCR, while TCRdb's copy carries only in-frame clones and drops some. The data show about 12,000 clones, 82% seen once. The specimen comprised unsorted PBMCs, sampled about 7.9 years after starting antiretroviral therapy. Receptors originate from a man over 45 with HIV.

The chain uses TRBV9 and TRBJ2-1; the match to TRBD2 covers 7 bases. Germline-derived CDR1 and CDR2 are SGDLS and YYNGEE. This CDR3 has 15 amino acids. Trimming removed 0 bases from V and 4 bases from J; junction bases left unmatched: 4. The CDR3 protein is CASSVESGVYNEQFF. CDR3 nucleotide sequence: TGTGCCAGCAGCGTAGAAAGCGGGGTTTACAATGAGCAGTTCTTC. Drawing the rest from reference TRBV9 and TRBJ2-1, the complete variable domain is DSGVTQTPKHLITATGQRVTLRCSPRSGDLSVYWYQQSLDQGLQFLIQYYNGEERAKGNILERFSAQQFPDLHSELNLSSLELGDSALYFCASSVESGVYNEQFFGPGTRLTVL.

This clone was picked up one time. The chain joins TRBV30 to TRBJ1-5, with D possibly TRBD1 on 6 matching bases. V lost 3 bases, J lost 0 bases, and 21 bases lay in between. The CDR3 covers 18 residues. Germline CDR1 reads GTSNPN; CDR2 reads SVGIG (reference sequence). The CDR3 region is CAWRGGGGHGGSNQPQHF. CDR3 nucleotides: TGTGCCTGGAGAGGGGGTGGGGGGCATGGAGGTAGCAATCAGCCCCAGCATTTT.

The gene calls are TRBV5-8 and TRBJ1-1, with a tentative D call TRBD1 (6 bases). The CDR3 sequence is 14 residues long. V dropped 1 base and J dropped 3 bases, with 10 bases sitting between them. Germline CDR1 SGHTS, CDR2 YDEGEE. In DNA form, the CDR3 reads TGTGCCAGCAGCTTGAGACAGGAGTACACTGAAGCTTTCTTT. Its translation is CASSLRQEYTEAFF.

The V and J genes are TRBV2 and TRBJ1-2, with D unresolved. V was trimmed by 4 bases and J by 4 bases, leaving 4 bases between them. CDR1 and CDR2 from the germline V gene are SNHLY and FYNNEI. The CDR3 loop spans 11 amino acids. The CDR3 region is CASSAAYGYTF. CDR3 DNA sequence: TGTGCCAGCAGTGCCGCCTATGGCTACACCTTC.

The chain couples TRBV16 to TRBJ1-1; TRBD1 is a possible D gene (6 bases). This CDR3 contains 15 residues. The V gene lost 0 bases and the J gene lost 1 base, with 9 bases spanning the gap. The germline CDR1 and CDR2 sequences are KGHSY and FQNENV. The CDR3: CASSQSLGQNTEAFF. Here the CDR3 DNA reads TGTGCCAGCAGCCAATCATTGGGACAGAACACTGAAGCTTTCTTT.

The chain has TRBV11-2 and TRBJ2-1; D could derive from TRBD1 or TRBD2 (6 bases each). This CDR3 has 15 residues. Germline assignment: CDR1 SGHAT and CDR2 FQNNGV. The V end lost 1 base, the J end lost 2 bases, and 9 bases lay between the germline ends. As DNA, the CDR3 is TGTGCCAGCAGCTTAGGAGGGGGGCCCTACAATGAGCAGTTCTTC. It codes for CASSLGGGPYNEQFF.

This clone has just a few counts. The genes are TRBV9 and TRBJ1-1; D gene ambiguous. CDR3 length equals 14 residues. Trimming removed 0 bases at V and 1 base at J, with 7 bases between. Germline CDR1 reads SGDLS; CDR2 reads YYNGEE. The CDR3 DNA reads as TGTGCCAGCAGCGTAGAATCCTGGAACACTGAAGCTTTCTTT. Protein product: CASSVESWNTEAFF.

The rearrangement links TRBV19 to TRBJ1-5; D might be TRBD1 (6 bases). CDR1 and CDR2 from the germline V gene are LNHDA and SQIVND (reference sequence). This CDR3 has 15 amino acids. The V and J ends lost 4 bases and 2 bases respectively, with 12 bases between them. This CDR3 is CASSKGRQGNQPQHF. The CDR3 DNA sequence: TGTGCCAGTAGTAAGGGGCGACAGGGCAATCAGCCCCAGCATTTT.

The chain employs TRBV19 and TRBJ2-6; D unresolved. Germline-derived CDR1 and CDR2 are LNHDA and SQIVND (reference sequence). The V gene lost 7 bases and the J gene lost 0 bases, with 10 bases spanning the gap. The CDR3 has 15 amino acids. The CDR3 sequence: CASTDGLSGANVLTF. Here the CDR3 DNA reads TGTGCCAGTACCGACGGCCTCTCTGGGGCCAACGTCCTGACTTTC. Based on the CDR3 plus reference TRBV19 and TRBJ2-6, the full variable domain is DGGITQSPKYLFRKEGQNVTLSCEQNLNHDAMYWYRQDPGQGLRLIYYSQIVNDFQKGDIAEGYSVSREKKESFPLTVTSAQKNPTAFYLCASTDGLSGANVLTFGAGSRLTVL.

The rearrangement links TRBV11-2 to TRBJ1-2; 12 bases are shared with TRBD1. The germline V gene has CDR1 SGHAT and CDR2 FQNNGV. There are 15 residues in the CDR3. Germline trimming cut 1 base from V and 7 bases from J; bases unmatched to any gene: 4. The CDR3 region is CASSLAGQGAGGYTF. The CDR3, as DNA: TGTGCCAGCAGCTTAGCGGGACAGGGGGCGGGTGGCTACACCTTC. The full variable domain, in which reference TRBV11-2 and TRBJ1-2 provide the parts outside the CDR3, is EAGVAQSPRYKIIEKRQSVAFWCNPISGHATLYWYQQILGQGPKLLIQFQNNGVVDDSQLPKDRFSAERLKGVDSTLKIQPAKLEDSAVYLCASSLAGQGAGGYTFGSGTRLTVV.

The chain employs TRBV30 and TRBJ2-7; 7 bases are a match to TRBD1. Trimming took 1 base from V and 4 from J; bases not matched to a gene: 7. The CDR3 is made up of 14 amino acids. Germline CDR1 is GTSNPN and CDR2 is SVGIG (reference sequence). CDR3 residues: CAWSASDRQYEQYF. In nucleotides, the CDR3 is TGTGCCTGGAGTGCCTCGGACAGGCAGTACGAGCAGTACTTC.

The table lists this clone with a few counts. The chain employs TRBV19 and TRBJ2-7; 8 nucleotides match TRBD2. Germline values: CDR1 LNHDA, CDR2 SQIVND (reference sequence). The CDR3 totals 15 residues. The V and J ends lost 0 bases and 0 bases, in that order; junction bases with no gene match: 1. The CDR3 nucleotides are TGTGCCAGTAGTATAGATAGCGGGGCCTCCTACGAGCAGTACTTC. Encoded protein: CASSIDSGASYEQYF.

This clone was picked up one time. This chain connects TRBV6-1 to TRBJ2-3; 7 bases line up with TRBD2. J lost 4 bases, V lost 6 bases, and 7 bases had no gene match. The V gene's germline CDR1 is MNHNS and CDR2 SASEGT. The length of the CDR3 is 14 residues. CDR3 in amino acids: CASSQRDYSDTQYF. CDR3 DNA sequence: TGTGCCAGCAGCCAGAGGGACTATTCAGATACGCAGTATTTT.

This rearrangement joins TRBV27 to TRBJ2-7; 7 bases fit TRBD1. This CDR3 is 13 amino acids long. Germline V gene data show CDR1 as MNHEY and CDR2 as SMNVEV (reference sequence). Germline trimming cut 2 bases from V and 2 bases from J; bases unmatched to any gene: 0. CDR3 protein: CASSLGTAYEQYF. The CDR3 DNA is TGTGCCAGCAGTTTAGGGACAGCCTACGAGCAGTACTTC.

The rearrangement links TRBV7-9 to TRBJ2-7; tentative D call: TRBD2 (5 bases). The CDR3 consists of 15 residues. V was pared by 2 bases and J by 2 bases, with 13 bases between. Germline V gene sequence: CDR1 SEHNR, CDR2 FQNEAQ (reference sequence). CDR3 sequence (DNA): TGTGCCAGCAGCTTAAGTGCGGGCAGGACCTACGAGCAGTACTTC. As protein: CASSLSAGRTYEQYF.

The chain links TRBV11-2 to TRBJ1-5; a weak D match, TRBD1 (6 bases). Germline V gene sequence: CDR1 SGHAT, CDR2 FQNNGV. The V end lost 6 bases, the J end lost 4 bases, and 13 bases lay between the germline ends. The CDR3 has 14 residues. Here the CDR3 reads CASSRGGPNQPQHF. The CDR3 nucleotides are TGTGCCAGCAGTCGGGGGGGGCCGAATCAGCCCCAGCATTTT.

V gene TRBV11-2 combines with J gene TRBJ1-1; D remains unclear. The CDR3 is made up of 15 amino acids. V lost 3 bases to trimming and J lost 5 bases, with 16 bases between them. The germline V gene has CDR1 SGHAT and CDR2 FQNNGV. The DNA of the CDR3 is TGTGCCAGCAGCTTGGAGTCGTTTGGGAGAACTGAAGCTTTCTTT. Its translation: CASSLESFGRTEAFF.

This chain uses TRBV27 with TRBJ2-7; D is unresolved. V was shortened by 5 bases and J by 2 bases, with 10 bases between the two germline ends. CDR3 length: 13 residues. Per germline, CDR1 MNHEY and CDR2 SMNVEV (reference sequence). DNA for the CDR3: TGTGCCAGCAGTGTGAACAGCCCCTACGAGCAGTACTTC. As protein: CASSVNSPYEQYF.

This clone was counted only a few times. This sequence joins TRBV27 and TRBJ1-2, with D possibly TRBD1 on 5 matching bases. In germline, CDR1 is MNHEY, CDR2 SMNVEV (reference sequence). The CDR3 is made up of 14 amino acids. Trimming stripped 6 bases from V and 3 bases from J, with 14 bases between. The CDR3 nucleotides are TGTGCCAGCAGCACCACCAGGGCGGACTATGGCTACACCTTC. Translating gives CASSTTRADYGYTF.

This clone has just one count. The V call is TRBV13, the J call TRBJ1-1; D is ambiguous. V dropped 5 bases and J dropped 3 bases, with 4 bases sitting between them. The CDR3 runs to 11 residues. Germline CDR1 and CDR2: PRHDT and FYEKMQ (reference sequence). In DNA, the CDR3 is TGTGCCAGCAGCGCAGACACTGAAGCTTTCTTT. Encoded protein: CASSADTEAFF.

This chain joins TRBV6-6 and TRBJ1-6; the D is unclear. Germline values: CDR1 MNHNY, CDR2 SVGAGI (reference sequence). V gave up 0 bases and J gave up 4 bases, with 7 bases separating them. The CDR3 sequence is 15 residues long. DNA for the CDR3: TGTGCCAGCAGTTACTCGAGTACATATAATTCACCCCTCCACTTT. Its translation is CASSYSSTYNSPLHF.

The chain couples TRBV5-1 to TRBJ2-7; TRBD2 matches at 11 bases. The V gene end was trimmed by 4 bases and the J gene end by 6 bases; junction bases not matched to a gene: 15. The CDR3 covers 17 residues. Germline values: CDR1 SGHRS, CDR2 YFSETQ. DNA for the CDR3: TGCGCCAGCAGCCTCTCTACTAGCGGGGGATCTTTCGGCGAGCAGTACTTC. Protein product: CASSLSTSGGSFGEQYF.

V gene TRBV7-9 combines with J gene TRBJ1-1, with 12 bases that match TRBD1. From germline, CDR1 is SEHNR and CDR2 FQNEAQ (reference sequence). Germline trimming cut 5 bases from V and 7 bases from J; bases unmatched to any gene: 5. The CDR3 is 14 residues long. CDR3 residues: CASSPRDRGLEAFF. CDR3 coding DNA: TGTGCCAGCAGCCCCCGGGACAGGGGGCTTGAAGCTTTCTTT.

V and J are TRBV4-1 and TRBJ2-1; 9 bases fit TRBD2. CDR1 MGHRA and CDR2 YSYEKL come from the germline V gene. Losses at the gene ends were 0 bases for V and 7 bases for J; bases not matched to a gene: 10. This CDR3 spans 17 amino acids. The CDR3 loop reads CASSQESEASGANEQFF. The CDR3 DNA reads as TGCGCCAGCAGCCAAGAGTCTGAGGCTAGCGGGGCTAATGAGCAGTTCTTC.

This clone has just one count. The chain joins TRBV7-2 to TRBJ2-7; D is possibly TRBD1 (5 bases). Between the trimmed V and J ends, which lost 6 bases and 4 bases, there was a span of 19 bases. Germline CDR1 SGHTA, CDR2 FQGNSA. The CDR3 runs to 15 residues. The CDR3 region is CASRDTRRAGYEQYF. CDR3 DNA sequence: TGTGCCAGCAGGGACACCCGCAGGGCTGGGTACGAGCAGTACTTC.

In this sample, this clone turned up a few times. This chain links TRBV9 with TRBJ2-7, with 11 nucleotides matching TRBD1. The CDR3 is 15 amino acids. CDR1 and CDR2 (germline): SGDLS, YYNGEE. V shed 3 bases, J shed 7 bases, and the junction held 9 bases outside the gene matches. The DNA for the CDR3 is TGTGCCAGCAGCGCCGGGACAGGGGGACCGGGGGAGCAGTACTTC. Translation gives CASSAGTGGPGEQYF.

The J gene is TRBJ1-4, the V gene TRBV6-6; 7 bases fit TRBD1. CDR3 size: 14 residues. With V trimmed by 5 bases and J by 3 bases, 3 bases remained unmatched. Germline V CDR1 and CDR2: MNHNY, SVGAGI (reference sequence). CDR3 loop: CASSTTGPNEKLFF. DNA of the CDR3: TGTGCCAGCAGTACGACAGGGCCTAATGAAAAACTGTTTTTT.

This clone turned up a few times. The chain employs TRBV18 and TRBJ1-1; 8 bases align to TRBD1. This CDR3 is built from 14 residues. J gave up 2 bases and V 3 bases, and 2 bases lay outside the gene matches. The V gene's germline CDR1 is KGHSH and CDR2 LQKENI. The CDR3 sequence is CASSPDRENTEAFF. The CDR3 DNA is TGTGCCAGCTCACCGGACAGGGAAAACACTGAAGCTTTCTTT.